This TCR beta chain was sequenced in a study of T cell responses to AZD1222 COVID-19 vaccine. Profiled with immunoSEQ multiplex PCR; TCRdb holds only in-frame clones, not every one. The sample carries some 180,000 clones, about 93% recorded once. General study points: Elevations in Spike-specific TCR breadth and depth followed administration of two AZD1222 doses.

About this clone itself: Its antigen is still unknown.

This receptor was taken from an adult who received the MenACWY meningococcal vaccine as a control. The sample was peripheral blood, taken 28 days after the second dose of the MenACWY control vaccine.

In DNA, the CDR3 is TGTGCCAGCAGCCTCTCGGGACAGGGGGCCTACGAGCAGTACTTC. It is translated as CASSLSGQGAYEQYF. The genes are TRBV3-1 (or the pseudogene TRBV3-2) and TRBJ2-7; TRBD1 agrees at 11 bases. Germline CDR1 LGHDT, CDR2 YNNKEL (reference sequence). The CDR3 loop spans 15 amino acids. Germline trimming cut 4 bases from V and 2 bases from J; bases unmatched to any gene: 4.